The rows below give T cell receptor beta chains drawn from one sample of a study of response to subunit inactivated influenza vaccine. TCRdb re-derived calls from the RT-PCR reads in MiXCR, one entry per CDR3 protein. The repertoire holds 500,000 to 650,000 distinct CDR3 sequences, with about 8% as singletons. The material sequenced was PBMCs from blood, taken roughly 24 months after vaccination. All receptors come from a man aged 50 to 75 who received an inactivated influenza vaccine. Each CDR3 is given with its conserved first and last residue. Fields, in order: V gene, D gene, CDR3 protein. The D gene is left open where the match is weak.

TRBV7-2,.,CASSLAVGSTDTQYF
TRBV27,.,CASSLKPGAYPHEQYF
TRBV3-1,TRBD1,CASSLPGQGVEAFF
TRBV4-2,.,CASSQDKSGSNTGELFF
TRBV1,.,CTSSRTGGIKTEAFF
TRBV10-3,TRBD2,CAISEAERGGKDTQYF
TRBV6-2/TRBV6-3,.,CASRLGPAYEQYF
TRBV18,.,CASSPGQDQPQHF
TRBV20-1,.,CSASPPGTEAFF
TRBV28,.,CASSLRGMGNSPLHF
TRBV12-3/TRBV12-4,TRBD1,CASRKGGSGELFF
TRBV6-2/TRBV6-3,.,CASSSNMQQETQYF
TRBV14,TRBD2,CASSRTSMTTGDTQYF
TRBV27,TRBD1,CASSWDRNSPLHF
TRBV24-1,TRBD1,CATSPVQGAQSGELFF
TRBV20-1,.,CSAQQTQISSYEQYF
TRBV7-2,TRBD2,CASSYTSGGPYEQYF
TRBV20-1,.,CSASRYEQYF
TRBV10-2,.,CASSDMSDTQYF
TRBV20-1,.,CSASRQEGSF
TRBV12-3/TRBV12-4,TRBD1,CATSSGTGASEAFF
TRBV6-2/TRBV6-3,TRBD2,CASSTSGRGSEQFF
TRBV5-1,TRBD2,CASSLEIGLAGGNEQFF
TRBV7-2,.,CASTKNSGANVLTF
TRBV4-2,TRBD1,CASSQAGTGASDTQYF
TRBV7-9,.,CASSLGDIEQFF
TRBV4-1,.,CASSQINPSTDTQYF
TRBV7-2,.,CASSQLQVSYEQYF
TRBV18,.,CASSPGSYGYTF